This T cell receptor (beta chain) was recorded in a study of shared clonotypes between healthy human individuals. Genomic DNA belonging to each subset was distributed in equal measure over several immunoSEQ plates. Profiled with immunoSEQ multiplex PCR; TCRdb holds only in-frame clones, not every one. The profile covers about 1,800,000 clones, with about 95% appearing a single time and around 1.2% taken by the ten largest. CD45RO-negative, CCR7-selected cells formed the naive CD8 fraction, which excluded terminally differentiated effector memory CD45RA+ cells. The CDR3 has 16 amino acids. CDR1 is SGHNT and CDR2 is YYREEE in the germline V gene (reference sequence). Trimming cost V 4 bases and J 4 bases; bases outside gene matches: 9.

Specimen: naive CD8+ T cells sorted from blood. This sequence originates from a man younger than 35 in good health. The chain employs TRBV5-4 and TRBJ1-1; TRBD1 agrees at 11 bases. The CDR3 bases are TGTGCCAGCAGCCCACTTGAGGGGACAGGGGGCACTGAAGCTTTCTTT. Translating it yields CASSPLEGTGGTEAFF.